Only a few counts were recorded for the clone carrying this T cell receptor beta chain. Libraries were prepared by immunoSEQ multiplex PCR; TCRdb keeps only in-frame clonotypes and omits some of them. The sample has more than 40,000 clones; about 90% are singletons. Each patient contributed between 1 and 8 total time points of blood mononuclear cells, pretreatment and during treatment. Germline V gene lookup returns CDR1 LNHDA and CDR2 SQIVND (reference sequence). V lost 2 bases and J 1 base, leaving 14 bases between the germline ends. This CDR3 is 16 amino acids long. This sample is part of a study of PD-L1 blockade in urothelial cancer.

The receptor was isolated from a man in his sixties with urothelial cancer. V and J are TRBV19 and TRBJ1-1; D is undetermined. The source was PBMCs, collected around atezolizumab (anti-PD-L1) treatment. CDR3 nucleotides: TGTGCCAGTAGTATACAATTGTGGGCCACGAACACTGAAGCTTTCTTT. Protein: CASSIQLWATNTEAFF.